This T cell receptor beta chain was captured by sequencing in a study of vaccination and CD4 T cells after COVID-19. Cultured CD4+ T cell DNA underwent sequencing with the Oncomine TCR Beta short-read assay. TCRdb re-called the PCR reads through MiXCR, storing one row per CDR3 protein. The table lists 20,000 to 25,000 distinct CDR3 sequences, roughly 71% of them singletons. This sample's treatment: roughly 11-day PBMC culture with coronavirus spike peptide pools or control peptides (ViraFEST assay). This CDR3 spans 15 amino acids. The germline V gene encodes CDR1 DFQATT and CDR2 SNEGSKA (reference sequence). V lost 6 bases, J lost 1 base, and 17 bases lay in between. This clonotype was counted a few times. Antigen: not known.

The V call is TRBV20-1, the J call TRBJ2-3; perhaps D is TRBD1 or TRBD2 (7 bases each). The sequences come from CD4+ T cells from blood, cultured in vitro, collected after SARS-CoV-2 vaccination. The source of this sequence is a human donor who received a COVID-19 vaccine. The CDR3 region has the DNA TGCAGTGCCCCAGGGGGGGCCTATGGCACAGATACGCAGTATTTT. Its protein is CSAPGGAYGTDTQYF.